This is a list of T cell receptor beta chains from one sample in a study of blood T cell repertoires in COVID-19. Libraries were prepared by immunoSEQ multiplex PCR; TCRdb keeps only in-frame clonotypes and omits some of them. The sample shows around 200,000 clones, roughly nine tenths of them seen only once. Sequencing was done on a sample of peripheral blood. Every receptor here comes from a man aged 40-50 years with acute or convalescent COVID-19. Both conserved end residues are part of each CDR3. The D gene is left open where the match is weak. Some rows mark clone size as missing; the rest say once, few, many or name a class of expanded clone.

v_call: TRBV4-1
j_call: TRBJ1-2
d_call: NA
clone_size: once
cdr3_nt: TGCGCCAGCAGCCCAACAGGACCACTTAACTATGGCTACACCTTC
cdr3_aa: CASSPTGPLNYGYTF

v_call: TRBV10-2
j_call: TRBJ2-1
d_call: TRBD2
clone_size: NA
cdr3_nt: TGCGCCAGCAGTGTACTAGCGGGGGGGTCCACCCTCGGGTACAATGAGCAGTTCTTC
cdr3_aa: CASSVLAGGSTLGYNEQFF

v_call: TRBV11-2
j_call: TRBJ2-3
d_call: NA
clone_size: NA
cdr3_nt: TGTGCCAGCAGCTTCCGAGGGGCGGACAGGCAGTATTTT
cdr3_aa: CASSFRGADRQYF

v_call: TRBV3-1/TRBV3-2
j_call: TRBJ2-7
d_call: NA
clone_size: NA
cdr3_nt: TGTGCCAGCAGCCGGGGAGTGGGTGAGCAGTACTTC
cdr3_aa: CASSRGVGEQYF

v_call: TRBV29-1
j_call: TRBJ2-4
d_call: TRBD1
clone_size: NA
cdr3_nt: TGCAGCGTTACCACAGGGGGGAACATTCAGTACTTC
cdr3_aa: CSVTTGGNIQYF

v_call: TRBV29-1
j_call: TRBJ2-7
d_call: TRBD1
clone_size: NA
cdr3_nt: TGCAGCGTTGAAGATAATACAGGGGCCTACGAGCAGTACTTC
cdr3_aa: CSVEDNTGAYEQYF

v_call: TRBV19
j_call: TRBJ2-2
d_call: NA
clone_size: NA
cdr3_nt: TGTGCCAGTAGTAACCTAGCGATGGTGCGGACCGGGGAGCTGTTTTTT
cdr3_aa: CASSNLAMVRTGELFF

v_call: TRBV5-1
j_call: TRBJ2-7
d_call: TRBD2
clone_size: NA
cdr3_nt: TGCGCCAGCAGCTACGGGACTAGCGGGAGTATGTCATACGAGCAGTACTTC
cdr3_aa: CASSYGTSGSMSYEQYF

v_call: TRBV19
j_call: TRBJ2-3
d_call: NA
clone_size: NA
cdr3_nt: TGTGCCAGTAGCGCGGGGGCGGATACGCAGTATTTT
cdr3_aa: CASSAGADTQYF

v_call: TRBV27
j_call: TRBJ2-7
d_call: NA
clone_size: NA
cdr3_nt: TGTGCCAGCAGGCAGGGGCCCAGTTGGAATACCTACGAGCAGTACTTC
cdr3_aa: CASRQGPSWNTYEQYF

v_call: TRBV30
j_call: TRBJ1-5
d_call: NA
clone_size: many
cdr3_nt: TGTGCCTGGAGCCCGTCGAGCAATCAGCCCCAGCATTTT
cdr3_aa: CAWSPSSNQPQHF

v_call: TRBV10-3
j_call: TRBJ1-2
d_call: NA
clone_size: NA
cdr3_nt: TGTGCCATCAGTGATCTGGCAGACTATGGCTACACCTTC
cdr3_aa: CAISDLADYGYTF

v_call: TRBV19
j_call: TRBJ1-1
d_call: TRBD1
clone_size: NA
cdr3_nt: TGTGCCAGTAGTCCCGGGACAGGGTTGATCGCTGAAGCTTTCTTT
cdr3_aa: CASSPGTGLIAEAFF

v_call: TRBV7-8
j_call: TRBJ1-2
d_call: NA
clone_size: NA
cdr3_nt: TGTGCCACCTCGGGCGGGTGGGGCTACACCTTC
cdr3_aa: CATSGGWGYTF

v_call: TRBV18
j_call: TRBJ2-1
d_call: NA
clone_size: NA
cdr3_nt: TGTGCCAGCTCACCAGAGGGGGTTGAGCAGTTCTTC
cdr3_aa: CASSPEGVEQFF

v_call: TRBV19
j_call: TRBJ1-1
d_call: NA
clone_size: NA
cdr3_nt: TGTGCCAGTAGTATGGGACAAAACCGGAACACTGAAGCTTTCTTT
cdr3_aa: CASSMGQNRNTEAFF

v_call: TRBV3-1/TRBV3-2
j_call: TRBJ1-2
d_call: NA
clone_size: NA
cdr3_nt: TGTGCCAGCAGCCAAGGATCAGACTATGGCTACACCTTC
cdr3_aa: CASSQGSDYGYTF

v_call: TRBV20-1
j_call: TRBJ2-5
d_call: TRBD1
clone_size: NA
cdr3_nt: TGCAGTGCTAGTATGGACAGGGAATCAGAGACCCAGTACTTC
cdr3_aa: CSASMDRESETQYF

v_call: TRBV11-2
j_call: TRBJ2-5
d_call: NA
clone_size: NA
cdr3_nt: TGTGCCAGCAGCCCCCATACGGGAGAGACCCAGTACTTC
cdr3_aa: CASSPHTGETQYF

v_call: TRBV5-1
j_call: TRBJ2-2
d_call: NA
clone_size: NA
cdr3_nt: TGCGCCAGCGCCACGGGGTCGGGCGGGGAGCTGTTTTTT
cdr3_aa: CASATGSGGELFF

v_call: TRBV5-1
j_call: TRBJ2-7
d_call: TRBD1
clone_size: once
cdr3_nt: TGCGCCAGCAGCCCAGCCGGGACAGCAGCCTACGAGCAGTACTTC
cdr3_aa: CASSPAGTAAYEQYF

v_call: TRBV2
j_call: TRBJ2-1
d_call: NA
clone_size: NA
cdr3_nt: TGTGCCAGCAGTGAACAGGCAGGGCCCTTGATCTTC
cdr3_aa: CASSEQAGPLIF

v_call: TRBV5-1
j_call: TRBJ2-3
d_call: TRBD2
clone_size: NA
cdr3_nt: TGCGCCAGCAGCTTGATAAGCGGGGGGGCCTGGATGTCAGATACGCAGTATTTT
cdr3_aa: CASSLISGGAWMSDTQYF

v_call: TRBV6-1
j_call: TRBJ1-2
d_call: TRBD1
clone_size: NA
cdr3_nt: TGTGCCAGCAGTGAATGGTCAGGGGGCGCCTATGGCTACACCTTC
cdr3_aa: CASSEWSGGAYGYTF

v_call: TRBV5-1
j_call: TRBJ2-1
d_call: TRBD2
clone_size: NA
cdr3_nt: TGCGCCAGCAGCTTTAGCGGGGGGAGCAATGAGCAGTTCTTC
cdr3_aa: CASSFSGGSNEQFF

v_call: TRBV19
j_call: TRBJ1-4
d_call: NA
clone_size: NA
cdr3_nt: TGTGCCAGTAGTATCACCCCCGACGGAGGGAATGAAAAACTGTTTTTT
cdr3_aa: CASSITPDGGNEKLFF